This paragraph covers one T cell receptor beta chain sequence. The antigen it recognizes is unknown. At one end, the junction sequence differs from germline, possibly due to a read error. In the study, sorted CD4+ and CD8+ blood T cells from patients with severe aplastic anemia and from healthy subjects underwent deep sequencing of TCR repertoires. Ficoll-Paque density gradient centrifugation was used to isolate peripheral blood mononuclear cells. CD4+ and CD8+ T cells were sorted by FACS or magnetic beads before DNA extraction. The sample is drawn from a study of CD8+CD57+ T cells in acquired aplastic anemia (dated by TCRdb to 2016 to 2019). With respect to the entire study: DNA extracted from sorted CD4+ and CD8+ cells had a mean of around 3 ug, with a range of about 0.18 to 27.4 ug. For healthy donor samples, the average read count was about 10.8 million for CD4+ cells and approximately 11 million for CD8+ cells.

The paper's findings and limits, for the study overall: Between patients and healthy controls, no significant difference in CD8+ Simpson's diversity was found (P=0.060). Around 30 CD8+ CDR3 sequences were found to be shared between patients and controls, but these sequences appeared to be highly expressed in patients and within the immunodominant clones of the patients.

Genomic DNA served as template for TCR beta VDJ combination and CDR3 sequence profiling. TCR repertoire sequencing was run on an Illumina HiSeq 2000. The study's processing was this. Repertoire assessment relied on Simpson's diversity index, CDR3 size and DJ length profiles, and TRBV/TRBJ rearrangement plots. The immunodominant clone was defined as the most abundant DNA sequence in deep sequencing data. CDR3 amino acid sequences were screened for sharing across subjects and were compared with published repertoires and the VDJdb database. TCRdb cleaned the public reads at Q25 with fastp, built clones with MiXCR and kept in-frame beta chains. Under each unique CDR3 protein, matching rows form one entry showing the most common genes and DNA. TCRdb's processing, not the study's, gives the V and J calls here. Across this sample there are 74,000 or so distinct CDR3 sequences, with approximately 54% seen only once. About 8.5% of the sample is in the top ten clones.

Sequences DFQATT (CDR1) and SNEGSKA (CDR2) are obtained from the germline V gene (reference sequence). The CDR3, cysteine through phenylalanine, is 14 amino acids long. Kept here is only the CDR3 DNA, which spans 42 bases and is read in frame from base 1. The specimen sequenced was sorted CD4+, CD8+, or CD8+CD57+ T cells (not recorded which) from PBMCs. The chain uses TRBV20-1 and TRBJ1-2; there is no confident call for the D gene. This sequence was found in a human donor in good health, serving as a control. The CDR3 is CSVRTRLHDYGYTF. The nucleotides read TGCAGTGTTAGAACGAGGCTTCATGACTATGGCTACACCTTC.